This T cell receptor beta chain appears in the sequencing data of a study of immune cell composition in non-small cell lung cancer. About the research overall: Lung adenocarcinoma or squamous carcinoma made up most tumours.

Assay: immunoSEQ multiplex PCR; the TCRdb copy retains only in-frame clones and omits some. The sample has about 4,900 clones, about 80% seen once. In the case of this clone: Its antigen is currently unknown.

Study conclusions and caveats: Clones >0.5% enriched in tumour were rarer in adenocarcinoma (roughly 35%) than squamous (approximately 80%). It was not proven that tumour-reactive clones equal dominant tumour-associated clones. Squamous lung tumours showed higher top 10 clone scores and clonality than adenocarcinomas.

Trimming stripped 6 bases from V and 0 bases from J, with 8 bases between. The CDR3 totals 13 residues. The germline gives CDR1 SNHLY, CDR2 FYNNEI. The chain joins TRBV2 to TRBJ1-2, with a tentative D call TRBD1 (6 bases). The source material was lung tumor tissue. The TCR originated in a human donor with non-small cell lung cancer. CDR3 sequence (DNA): TGTGCCAGCAGGAGGGACACTAACTATGGCTACACCTTC. This sequence encodes CASRRDTNYGYTF. Full variable domain (outside the CDR3, taken from reference TRBV2 and TRBJ1-2): EPEVTQTPSHQVTQMGQEVILRCVPISNHLYFYWYRQILGQKVEFLVSFYNNEISEKSEIFDDQFSVERPDGSNFTLKIRSTKLEDSAMYFCASRRDTNYGYTFGSGTRLTVV.